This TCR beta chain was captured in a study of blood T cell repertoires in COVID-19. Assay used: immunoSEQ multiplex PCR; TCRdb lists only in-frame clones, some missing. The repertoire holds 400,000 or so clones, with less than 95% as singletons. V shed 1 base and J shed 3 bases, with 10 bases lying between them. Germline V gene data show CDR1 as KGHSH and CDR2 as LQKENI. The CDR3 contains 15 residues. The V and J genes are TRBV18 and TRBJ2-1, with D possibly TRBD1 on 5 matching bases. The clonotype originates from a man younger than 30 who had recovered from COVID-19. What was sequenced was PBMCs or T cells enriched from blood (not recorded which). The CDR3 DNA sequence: TGTGCCAGCTCACCACAGGGGATGAACTACAATGAGCAGTTCTTC. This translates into CASSPQGMNYNEQFF.